Following are 2 T cell receptor beta chains from one sample sequenced in a study of cytotoxic CD8 clonotypes in ibrutinib-treated CLL. Assay used: immunoSEQ multiplex PCR; TCRdb lists only in-frame clones, some missing. The sample records about 36,000 clones, roughly two thirds being singletons. The material sequenced was PBMCs, taken at disease progression, from a patient treated with ibrutinib. These TCRs come from a human donor with chronic lymphocytic leukemia.

The chain carries TRBV2 and TRBJ1-6, with D perhaps TRBD1 (6 bases). The CDR3 is made up of 14 amino acids. Trimming removed 5 bases from V and 3 bases from J, with 8 bases in between. Looked up from germline, CDR1 is SNHLY and CDR2 is FYNNEI. In nucleotides, the CDR3 is TGTGCCAGCAGTTACAGGGACTATAATTCACCCCTCCACTTT. It is translated as CASSYRDYNSPLHF.

The CDR3 loop reads CASSPPGGVTGGYTF. The DNA of the CDR3 is TGTGCCAGCAGCCCCCCTGGGGGTGTCACGGGTGGCTACACCTTC. V is TRBV7-9 and J is TRBJ1-2; a weak D match, TRBD1 (5 bases). The CDR3 has 15 amino acids. The V and J ends lost 5 bases and 7 bases respectively, with 20 bases between them. From germline, CDR1 is SEHNR and CDR2 FQNEAQ (reference sequence).